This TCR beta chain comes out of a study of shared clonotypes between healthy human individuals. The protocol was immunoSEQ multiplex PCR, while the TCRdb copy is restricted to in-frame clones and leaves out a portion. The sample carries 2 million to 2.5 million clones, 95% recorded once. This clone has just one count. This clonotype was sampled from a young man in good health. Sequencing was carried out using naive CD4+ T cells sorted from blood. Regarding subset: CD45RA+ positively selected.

The CDR3 nucleotides are TGTGCCAGCAGTGAAGTAACTAGCGGGGGTATCGGATCCGGGGAGCTGTTTTTT. The encoded protein is CASSEVTSGGIGSGELFF. The chain combines TRBV6-1 with TRBJ2-2, with 11 bases identical to TRBD2. The CDR3 runs 18 residues. The germline CDR1 and CDR2 sequences are MNHNS and SASEGT. The trim removed 1 base at V and 6 bases at J, leaving 10 bases unmatched.